The 24 T cell receptor beta chains below come from one sample, sequenced in a study of T cell responses to AZD1222 COVID-19 vaccine. The assay was immunoSEQ multiplex PCR, and TCRdb's table has in-frame clones only and misses some. The sample includes about 75,000 clones, about 87% seen only once; the top ten take about 9.1%. The specimen comprised peripheral blood, sampled 28 days after the second dose of the MenACWY control vaccine. The receptors were sampled from an adult who received the MenACWY meningococcal vaccine as a control.

This clone was detected only a few times. The V call is TRBV7-9, the J call TRBJ1-2; D is unclear. Germline V lookup: CDR1 SEHNR, CDR2 FQNEAQ (reference sequence). The CDR3 has 14 residues. The V gene lost 1 base and the J gene lost 7 bases, with 13 bases spanning the gap. CDR3 DNA: TGTGCCAGCAGCTTAGACGCGGCAGGCGGTGGCTACACCTTC. It is translated as CASSLDAAGGGYTF.

In DNA, the CDR3 is TGTGCCAGCCGTCAGGGGACCTATGGCTACACCTTC. This translates into CASRQGTYGYTF. The V call is TRBV6-5, the J call TRBJ1-2, with D possibly matching TRBD1 (6 bases). Germline CDR1 and CDR2: MNHEY and SVGAGI. This CDR3 has 12 amino acids. V was cut by 8 bases and J by 4 bases, with 11 bases left in between.

The gene calls are TRBV5-4 and TRBJ1-6; D is perhaps TRBD1 (5 bases). This CDR3 is 15 amino acids long. CDR1 is SGHNT and CDR2 is YYREEE in the germline V gene (reference sequence). Trimming cost V 4 bases and J 4 bases, with 12 bases left between them. In DNA form, the CDR3 reads TGTGCCAGCAGCAACGCGGGACTTTATAATTCACCCCTCCACTTT. It yields the protein CASSNAGLYNSPLHF.

This rearrangement joins TRBV6-2 or TRBV6-3 to TRBJ2-3, with 15 bases identical to TRBD2. This CDR3 contains 19 residues. Trimming at V came to 2 bases and at J to 2 bases, leaving 8 bases not matched to a gene. Germline CDR1 is MNHEY and CDR2 is SVGEGT. CDR3 amino acids: CASSYAVGTSGGTTDTQYF. CDR3 bases: TGTGCCAGCAGTTACGCAGTCGGGACTAGCGGGGGGACCACAGATACGCAGTATTTT.

The CDR3 nucleotides read TGTGCCAGCAGTTTGACCGGGCTTCACCCAGATACGCAGTATTTT. It specifies CASSLTGLHPDTQYF. The chain combines TRBV28 with TRBJ2-3; the D is unclear. This CDR3 contains 15 residues. CDR1 and CDR2 (germline): MDHEN, SYDVKM. The V end was cut by 3 bases, the J end by 4 bases, with 14 bases between.

The rearrangement joins TRBV11-2 to TRBJ1-1; 7 nucleotides line up with TRBD1. Trimming cost V 0 bases and J 7 bases; bases outside gene matches: 5. The CDR3 has 14 residues. CDR1 SGHAT and CDR2 FQNNGV come from the germline V gene. The CDR3 here is CASSLDLAGGEAFF. CDR3 DNA: TGTGCCAGCAGCTTAGATCTGGCAGGGGGTGAAGCTTTCTTT.

In DNA, the CDR3 is TGTGCCAGCAGTCCCGGGACAGGAAACACCTATAGCAATCAGCCCCAGCATTTT. The encoded protein is CASSPGTGNTYSNQPQHF. The rearrangement links TRBV28 to TRBJ1-5; 8 bases agree with TRBD1. Trimming removed 5 bases from V and 0 bases from J; junction bases left unmatched: 12. In germline, CDR1 is MDHEN, CDR2 SYDVKM. The CDR3 length is 18 residues. Full variable domain (missing parts from reference TRBV28 and TRBJ1-5): DVKVTQSSRYLVKRTGEKVFLECVQDMDHENMFWYRQDPGLGLRLIYFSYDVKMKEKGDIPEGYSVSREKKERFSLILESASTNQTSMYLCASSPGTGNTYSNQPQHFGDGTRLSIL.

The chain is built from TRBV4-2 and TRBJ2-2, with TRBD2 identical over 9 bases. Per the germline V gene, CDR1 is LGHNA and CDR2 is YNFKEQ. This CDR3 comprises 18 residues. The V and J ends lost 1 base and 4 bases, in that order; junction bases with no gene match: 10. CDR3 nucleotide sequence: TGTGCCAGCAGCCAAGGCCGAGCGGGGGGCGCAACCACCGGGGAGCTGTTTTTT. Translated: CASSQGRAGGATTGELFF.

This chain joins TRBV7-2 and TRBJ1-1; no definite D call. V lost 3 bases to trimming and J lost 1 base, with 6 bases between them. From germline, CDR1 is SGHTA and CDR2 FQGNSA. The CDR3 has 13 residues. The CDR3 DNA follows: TGTGCCAGCAGCTTCGGAGAGAACACTGAAGCTTTCTTT. Its protein is CASSFGENTEAFF. The variable domain in full, with the rest retrieved from reference TRBV7-2 and TRBJ1-1, is GAGVSQSPSNKVTEKGKDVELRCDPISGHTALYWYRQSLGQGLEFLIYFQGNSAPDKSGLPSDRFSAERTGGSVSTLTIQRTQQEDSAVYLCASSFGENTEAFFGQGTRLTVV.

The chain couples TRBV5-1 to TRBJ1-2; the match to TRBD1 covers 10 bases. This CDR3 spans 15 amino acids. J lost 0 bases, V lost 4 bases, and 3 bases had no gene match. Germline V CDR1 and CDR2: SGHRS, YFSETQ. CDR3 region: CASSTGQGTNYGYTF. The CDR3 nucleotides are TGCGCCAGCAGCACGGGACAGGGGACTAACTATGGCTACACCTTC.

The chain joins TRBV19 to TRBJ2-5; D is perhaps TRBD2 (6 bases). The CDR3 is 15 residues long. V lost 1 base and J 3 bases, leaving 12 bases between the germline ends. Germline V gene lookup returns CDR1 LNHDA and CDR2 SQIVND (reference sequence). The CDR3 loop reads CASSIGLRGEETQYF. CDR3 bases: TGTGCCAGTAGTATAGGGTTGCGGGGAGAAGAGACCCAGTACTTC. Full variable domain (remainder filled in from reference TRBV19 and TRBJ2-5): DGGITQSPKYLFRKEGQNVTLSCEQNLNHDAMYWYRQDPGQGLRLIYYSQIVNDFQKGDIAEGYSVSREKKESFPLTVTSAQKNPTAFYLCASSIGLRGEETQYFGPGTRLLVL.

The CDR3 bases are TGTGCCAGTAGAAATGGGGGCGCGAACACTGAAGCTTTCTTT. This translates into CASRNGGANTEAFF. This chain joins TRBV19 and TRBJ1-1, with D possibly TRBD1 on 6 matching bases. The germline V and J ends were trimmed by 6 bases and 1 base, with 12 bases remaining between them. From germline, CDR1 is LNHDA and CDR2 SQIVND (reference sequence). The CDR3 runs 14 residues.

This clone was seen a few times. CDR3 in DNA: TGTGCCAGCAGCTTAAGGTCAGGAGGAGATCAGCCCCAGCATTTT. Protein: CASSLRSGGDQPQHF. The genes are TRBV7-2 and TRBJ1-5; D is undetermined. V was shortened by 2 bases and J by 5 bases, with 13 bases between the two germline ends. Germline CDR1 is SGHTA and CDR2 is FQGNSA. The CDR3 runs 15 residues.

The genes are TRBV19 and TRBJ2-7; D is perhaps TRBD2 (6 bases). The CDR3 is made up of 14 amino acids. Looked up from germline, CDR1 is LNHDA and CDR2 is SQIVND (reference sequence). V gave up 5 bases and J gave up 2 bases, with 13 bases separating them. CDR3 region: CASSSGGETYEQYF. In DNA, the CDR3 is TGTGCCAGTAGTTCCGGGGGTGAAACCTACGAGCAGTACTTC.

This clone appeared a single time. The chain couples TRBV7-3 to TRBJ2-1, with D possibly matching TRBD2 (7 bases). Germline V CDR1 and CDR2: SGHTA, FQGTGA. The CDR3 has 14 amino acids. V lost 5 bases, J lost 6 bases, and 14 bases lay in between. In DNA, the CDR3 is TGTGCCAGCAGCACTGGGGGGGCCGGCAATGAGCAGTTCTTC. Translation gives CASSTGGAGNEQFF.

This chain joins TRBV19 and TRBJ1-1, with D possibly being TRBD1 (5 bases). Looked up from germline, CDR1 is LNHDA and CDR2 is SQIVND (reference sequence). The germline V and J ends were trimmed by 1 base and 1 base, with 7 bases remaining between them. The CDR3 covers 14 residues. The CDR3 region is CASSIGQTNTEAFF. The CDR3 nucleotides are TGTGCCAGTAGTATAGGACAGACGAACACTGAAGCTTTCTTT.

The genes are TRBV9 and TRBJ2-7; tentative D call: TRBD2 (5 bases). Looked up from germline, CDR1 is SGDLS and CDR2 is YYNGEE. Trimming removed 0 bases at V and 3 bases at J, with 13 bases between. CDR3 length: 15 amino acids. The chain's CDR3 is CASSVGGFEGYEQYF. CDR3 DNA sequence: TGTGCCAGCAGCGTAGGTGGATTCGAGGGCTACGAGCAGTACTTC.

The chain uses TRBV27 and TRBJ2-7; tentative D call: TRBD2 (6 bases). CDR1 and CDR2 from the germline V gene are MNHEY and SMNVEV (reference sequence). Trimming shortened V by 2 bases and J by 3 bases, and 11 bases separated the two germline ends. The CDR3 is 14 residues long. The CDR3 region is CASSLGGADYEQYF. The CDR3 coding sequence is TGTGCCAGCAGTTTAGGCGGGGCGGACTACGAGCAGTACTTC.

This clone was counted only a few times. The genes are TRBV6-5 and TRBJ1-2, with TRBD1 identical over 7 bases. Germline V CDR1 and CDR2: MNHEY, SVGAGI. The CDR3 loop spans 15 amino acids. V was clipped by 2 bases and J by 4 bases; unmatched bases: 7. CDR3 sequence (DNA): TGTGCCAGCAGTTACACAGGGGAGAAGGGCTATGGCTACACCTTC. This encodes CASSYTGEKGYGYTF.

This chain uses TRBV19 with TRBJ1-6, with D possibly TRBD1 on 6 matching bases. V shed 1 base and J shed 10 bases, with 11 bases lying between them. Germline values: CDR1 LNHDA, CDR2 SQIVND (reference sequence). The CDR3 is 14 amino acids. CDR3 sequence (DNA): TGTGCCAGTAGTATAGGTCAGGGGATCTCACCCCTCCACTTT. It encodes CASSIGQGISPLHF.

This sequence joins TRBV4-3 and TRBJ1-2, with TRBD1 matching 9 bases. The V gene end was trimmed by 4 bases and the J gene end by 8 bases; junction bases not matched to a gene: 8. The CDR3 sequence is 14 residues long. Germline CDR1 reads LGHNA; CDR2 reads YSLEER. CDR3 region: CASSPGDRVIGYTF. The DNA for the CDR3 is TGCGCCAGCAGCCCCGGGGACAGGGTGATCGGCTACACCTTC.

CDR3 protein: CASSPPPPQGSRRTDTQYF. CDR3 coding DNA: TGTGCCAGCAGCCCTCCCCCCCCTCAGGGCTCCCGGAGGACAGATACGCAGTATTTT. The chain combines TRBV9 with TRBJ2-3; D may correspond to TRBD1 or TRBD2 (5 bases each). V lost 4 bases and J 3 bases, leaving 27 bases between the germline ends. Germline V lookup: CDR1 SGDLS, CDR2 YYNGEE. The CDR3 extends over 19 amino acids.

The rearrangement links TRBV28 to TRBJ2-1; D is uncertain. The length of the CDR3 is 14 residues. V was trimmed by 7 bases and J by 4 bases, leaving 14 bases between them. Germline CDR1 reads MDHEN; CDR2 reads SYDVKM. The CDR3 reads CASIGLGEYNEQFF. The CDR3 region has the DNA TGTGCCAGCATTGGGTTGGGCGAATACAATGAGCAGTTCTTC.

The rearrangement joins TRBV4-3 to TRBJ1-2, with TRBD1 matching 8 bases. Germline V CDR1 and CDR2: LGHNA, YSLEER. The CDR3 has 14 residues. After removal of 2 bases from V and 4 bases from J, the junction contained 3 bases not matched to a gene. CDR3 sequence (DNA): TGCGCCAGCAGCCAAAGGACAGGGAGCTATGGCTACACCTTC. This sequence encodes CASSQRTGSYGYTF.